A selection of T cell receptor beta chains follows, all from one sample in a study of post-analysis software for immune sequencing data. Via MiXCR, TCRdb re-called the PCR reads, giving one row per CDR3 protein. The table records hundreds of thousands of distinct CDR3 sequences, 36% of them present only once. The material sequenced was blood. Receptors were obtained from a girl aged 10 to 17 with multiple sclerosis. Both conserved end residues are part of each CDR3. Each record gives: D gene, J gene, clone size, V gene, CDR3 DNA, CDR3 protein. D genes are given only for firm matches. The size of a clone is reported for some rows only, either as once, few or many, or as a class for expanded clones.

D: .
J: TRBJ2-1
size: .
V: TRBV20-1
DNA: TGCAGTGCTAGTAGGGCAGAACACAATGAGCAGTTCTTC
CDR3: CSASRAEHNEQFF

D: .
J: TRBJ1-2
size: many
V: TRBV15
DNA: TGTGCCACCAGCAGAGATGGAGGGGCTAACTATGGCTACACCTTC
CDR3: CATSRDGGANYGYTF

D: .
J: TRBJ2-3
size: many
V: TRBV10-3
DNA: TGTGCCATCAGTGAGTCGAGTGGGGGCTCTGGCACAGATACGCAGTATTTT
CDR3: CAISESSGGSGTDTQYF

D: .
J: TRBJ2-5
size: many
V: TRBV25-1
DNA: TGTGCCAGCAGTGACCGGGAGACCCAGTACTTC
CDR3: CASSDRETQYF

D: TRBD2
J: TRBJ2-2
size: .
V: TRBV7-9
DNA: TGTGCCAGCAGCCCCTTCGCGCTAGCGGCAACGAACACCGGGGAGCTGTTGTTT
CDR3: CASSPFALAATNTGELLF

D: TRBD1
J: TRBJ2-1
size: .
V: TRBV10-3
DNA: TGTGCCATCAGTGAGCCGGGACAGCACAATGAGCAGTTCTTC
CDR3: CAISEPGQHNEQFF

D: .
J: TRBJ1-1
size: .
V: TRBV6-1
DNA: TGTGCCAGCGCAATATCTTACACTGAAGCTTTCTTT
CDR3: CASAISYTEAFF

D: .
J: TRBJ1-2
size: .
V: TRBV5-1
DNA: TGCGCCAGCAATCCAGGTACAGGCTCCGATGGCTACACCTTC
CDR3: CASNPGTGSDGYTF

D: .
J: TRBJ2-5
size: many
V: TRBV2
DNA: TGTGCCAGCAGTGTAAACCGCCCGCGGGAGACCCAGTACTTC
CDR3: CASSVNRPRETQYF

D: .
J: TRBJ2-1
size: many
V: TRBV28
DNA: TGTGCCAGCACCCCGGGGGTTGAGCAGTTCTTC
CDR3: CASTPGVEQFF

D: TRBD1
J: TRBJ2-7
size: few
V: TRBV5-5
DNA: TGTGCCAGCAGCCCCGGGACAGGGGAGTTCGAGCAGTACTTC
CDR3: CASSPGTGEFEQYF

D: .
J: TRBJ2-1
size: .
V: TRBV29-1
DNA: TGCAGCGTTGAAGATCCCCGGGTAACCTACAATGAGCAGTTCTTC
CDR3: CSVEDPRVTYNEQFF

D: .
J: TRBJ1-1
size: few
V: TRBV12-3/TRBV12-4
DNA: TGTGCCAGCAGCCCATGGCGCCGGTTGTCTGAAGCTTTCTTT
CDR3: CASSPWRRLSEAFF

D: .
J: TRBJ2-5
size: .
V: TRBV12-3/TRBV12-4
DNA: TGTGCCAGCAGTTTACGTCTTGGACGGGACACAACTGGGCTGCAGACCCAGTACTTC
CDR3: CASSLRLGRDTTGLQTQYF

D: TRBD2
J: TRBJ2-4
size: many
V: TRBV4-1
DNA: TGCGCCAGCAGCGCTAACGGACTAGCCGCTGCCAAAAACATTCAGTACTTC
CDR3: CASSANGLAAAKNIQYF

D: .
J: TRBJ2-3
size: many
V: TRBV20-1
DNA: TGCAGTGCTAACTCGAGAGTTGGCACAGATACGCAGTATTTT
CDR3: CSANSRVGTDTQYF

D: TRBD1
J: TRBJ1-6
size: .
V: TRBV20-1
DNA: TGCAGTGGGGGCAGGGGACAGGGGGCTTCACCCCTCCACTTT
CDR3: CSGGRGQGASPLHF

D: TRBD1
J: TRBJ1-1
size: .
V: TRBV11-2
DNA: TGTGCCAGCAGCTCTATGCGTAGGACCGGACAGGGGACTTTTAGAACTGAAGCTTTCTTT
CDR3: CASSSMRRTGQGTFRTEAFF

D: .
J: TRBJ2-7
size: .
V: TRBV12-3/TRBV12-4
DNA: TGTGCCAGCAGTTTAGGAGATGCCTACGAGCAGTACTTC
CDR3: CASSLGDAYEQYF

D: .
J: TRBJ2-5
size: once
V: TRBV9
DNA: TGTGCCAGCAGCCCCAGCTCGGAGACCCAGTACTTC
CDR3: CASSPSSETQYF

D: .
J: TRBJ1-1
size: few
V: TRBV18
DNA: TGTGCCAGCTCACCACGTCGACTGGTGAACACTGAAGCTTTCTTT
CDR3: CASSPRRLVNTEAFF

D: TRBD1
J: TRBJ2-7
size: .
V: TRBV5-1
DNA: TGCGCCAGCAGCACGGACAGGGGGGTCATCTACGAGCAGTACTTC
CDR3: CASSTDRGVIYEQYF

D: TRBD1
J: TRBJ1-5
size: .
V: TRBV15
DNA: TGTGTCACCAGCAGAGGACCTCAGGGGGCAAATCAGCCCCAGCATTTT
CDR3: CVTSRGPQGANQPQHF

D: TRBD2
J: TRBJ2-7
size: .
V: TRBV5-1
DNA: TGCGCCAGCAGCTTATCCGGGACTAGCTCCTACGAGCAGTACTTC
CDR3: CASSLSGTSSYEQYF

D: .
J: TRBJ1-2
size: .
V: TRBV6-1
DNA: TGTGCCAGCAGAGTACAGGAGGTGAAAGGCTACACCTTC
CDR3: CASRVQEVKGYTF

D: TRBD1
J: TRBJ1-4
size: .
V: TRBV15
DNA: TGTGCCACCAGCAGAGACGGGACAGGGGTCGAAAAACTGTTTTTT
CDR3: CATSRDGTGVEKLFF

D: .
J: TRBJ2-1
size: .
V: TRBV30
DNA: TGTGCCAGGAGTACAAGCAATGAGCAGTTCTTC
CDR3: CARSTSNEQFF

D: TRBD2
J: TRBJ2-6
size: many
V: TRBV5-1
DNA: TGCGCCAGCACTAGCGGGGACTCTGGGGCCAACGTCCTGACTTTC
CDR3: CASTSGDSGANVLTF

D: .
J: TRBJ2-7
size: many
V: TRBV20-1
DNA: TGCAGTGCCCAATGCACCGGTTCCACTTCCTCCTACGAGCAGTACTTC
CDR3: CSAQCTGSTSSYEQYF

D: .
J: TRBJ1-1
size: once
V: TRBV18
DNA: TGTGCCGGTGGGGGTCAGGTAAACACTGAAGCTTTCTTT
CDR3: CAGGGQVNTEAFF

D: .
J: TRBJ2-5
size: .
V: TRBV12-3/TRBV12-4
DNA: TGTGCCAGCAGTTTTAGGAGGTTAGAGACCCAGTACTTC
CDR3: CASSFRRLETQYF

D: TRBD1
J: TRBJ1-2
size: few
V: TRBV5-1
DNA: TGCGCCAGCAGGCGAGACAGGGGCTCTGGCTACACCTTC
CDR3: CASRRDRGSGYTF

D: TRBD2
J: TRBJ2-7
size: .
V: TRBV7-6
DNA: TGTGCCAGCAGCTCGCGAGGGAATATGGGCGGCGGGGGAATCTACGAGCAGTACTTC
CDR3: CASSSRGNMGGGGIYEQYF

D: .
J: TRBJ1-4
size: .
V: TRBV20-1
DNA: TGCAGTGCTGTAGAGGCAACTAATGAAAAACTGTTTTTT
CDR3: CSAVEATNEKLFF

D: .
J: TRBJ2-3
size: many
V: TRBV7-2
DNA: TGTGCCAGCAGCTTAGGGGCACGAAGCACAGATACGCAGTATTTT
CDR3: CASSLGARSTDTQYF

D: TRBD2
J: TRBJ2-5
size: .
V: TRBV20-1
DNA: TGCAGTGCGGGGACTAGCGGAAGCCAAGAGACCCAGTACTTC
CDR3: CSAGTSGSQETQYF

D: .
J: TRBJ2-5
size: few
V: TRBV7-6
DNA: TGTGCCAGCAGCTCTCCGAGGGGGGGGGAATTACTATGGGAGACCCAGTACTTC
CDR3: CASSSPRGGELLWETQYF

D: .
J: TRBJ2-2
size: few
V: TRBV20-1
DNA: TGCAGTGCGCCGAGAGGGACGGCGAACACCGGGGAGCTGTTTTTT
CDR3: CSAPRGTANTGELFF

D: TRBD1
J: TRBJ1-1
size: .
V: TRBV28
DNA: TGTGCCAGCAGTGAGACAGGGTGGACTGAAGCTTTCTTT
CDR3: CASSETGWTEAFF

D: .
J: TRBJ1-1
size: many
V: TRBV6-2/TRBV6-3
DNA: TGTGCCAGCAGTGCACGGATCATGAACACTGAAGCTTTCTTT
CDR3: CASSARIMNTEAFF

D: .
J: TRBJ1-1
size: .
V: TRBV29-1
DNA: TGCAGCGTTGTAGGCCCCCAGGGGCGCTCGGGGAACACTGAAGCTTTCTTT
CDR3: CSVVGPQGRSGNTEAFF

D: .
J: TRBJ1-4
size: .
V: TRBV4-3
DNA: TGCGCCAGTAGCCAAGATTGGCGGCCAGAGAATGAAAAACTGTTTTTT
CDR3: CASSQDWRPENEKLFF

D: .
J: TRBJ2-7
size: .
V: TRBV16
DNA: TGTGCCAGCAGCCGCAGGGACGAGCAGTACTTC
CDR3: CASSRRDEQYF

D: TRBD2
J: TRBJ2-1
size: .
V: TRBV7-2
DNA: TGTGCCAGCAGCCTACGGACTAGCGGGGGGTACAATGAGCAGTTCTTC
CDR3: CASSLRTSGGYNEQFF

D: TRBD2
J: TRBJ2-7
size: .
V: TRBV5-1
DNA: TGCGCCAGCAGCTTGACCCGGCGAGGACTAGCGAACGAGCAGTACTTC
CDR3: CASSLTRRGLANEQYF

D: .
J: TRBJ2-1
size: many
V: TRBV6-5
DNA: TGTGCCAGCAGTTTCGACAGGTTGGCCTACAATGAGCAGTTCTTC
CDR3: CASSFDRLAYNEQFF

D: TRBD2
J: TRBJ2-1
size: few
V: TRBV18
DNA: TGTGCCAGCTTACCACCGGGACTAGCGGGACCAGAAGGCACCTACAATGAGCAGTTCTTC
CDR3: CASLPPGLAGPEGTYNEQFF

D: TRBD2
J: TRBJ2-1
size: .
V: TRBV11-2
DNA: TGTGCCAGCAGCTCTGGGAGCGGGGGATGCAATGAGCAGTTCTTC
CDR3: CASSSGSGGCNEQFF

D: TRBD1
J: TRBJ2-1
size: many
V: TRBV5-1
DNA: TGCGCCAGCAGCCTCCGGGACAGGGGGCGAAATGAGCAGTTCTTC
CDR3: CASSLRDRGRNEQFF

D: .
J: TRBJ2-3
size: .
V: TRBV28
DNA: TGTGCCAGCAGTCGGGGGGCGGGAGTAGCAGATACGCAGTATTTT
CDR3: CASSRGAGVADTQYF

D: .
J: TRBJ2-3
size: .
V: TRBV30
DNA: TGTGCCTGGACTTGGGGGAGCACAGATACGCAGTATTTT
CDR3: CAWTWGSTDTQYF

D: TRBD1
J: TRBJ2-3
size: many
V: TRBV5-1
DNA: TGCGCCAGCAGCCGCGACCCGGGACAGGGATCAGATACGCAGTATTTT
CDR3: CASSRDPGQGSDTQYF

D: .
J: TRBJ1-5
size: many
V: TRBV7-8
DNA: TGTGCCAGCAGCTTAGACGCAGGGCCCCAGCCCCAGCATTTT
CDR3: CASSLDAGPQPQHF

D: .
J: TRBJ1-4
size: many
V: TRBV4-1
DNA: TGCGCCAGCAGCTCTCTCCGGGCCCAAAATGAAAAACTGTTTTTT
CDR3: CASSSLRAQNEKLFF

D: .
J: TRBJ2-6
size: .
V: TRBV19
DNA: TGTGCCAGTAGTATAGAGGCACCGACCACCTCTGGGGCCAACGTCCTGACTTTC
CDR3: CASSIEAPTTSGANVLTF

D: .
J: TRBJ1-1
size: .
V: TRBV6-5
DNA: TGTGCCAGCAGTTACTCGATGCTGGCGGGTTACACTGAAGCTTTCTTT
CDR3: CASSYSMLAGYTEAFF

D: .
J: TRBJ2-5
size: .
V: TRBV29-1
DNA: TGCAGCGTTCCCTGGGGGACCACGAATGAGCAGTACTTC
CDR3: CSVPWGTTNEQYF

D: TRBD1
J: TRBJ2-5
size: many
V: TRBV3-1
DNA: TGTGCCAGCAGAGACAGGGTTGGCGGGGAGACCCAGTACTTC
CDR3: CASRDRVGGETQYF

D: .
J: TRBJ2-7
size: few
V: TRBV7-6
DNA: TGTGCCAGCAGCCGGACAGACTACTACGAGCAGTACTTC
CDR3: CASSRTDYYEQYF